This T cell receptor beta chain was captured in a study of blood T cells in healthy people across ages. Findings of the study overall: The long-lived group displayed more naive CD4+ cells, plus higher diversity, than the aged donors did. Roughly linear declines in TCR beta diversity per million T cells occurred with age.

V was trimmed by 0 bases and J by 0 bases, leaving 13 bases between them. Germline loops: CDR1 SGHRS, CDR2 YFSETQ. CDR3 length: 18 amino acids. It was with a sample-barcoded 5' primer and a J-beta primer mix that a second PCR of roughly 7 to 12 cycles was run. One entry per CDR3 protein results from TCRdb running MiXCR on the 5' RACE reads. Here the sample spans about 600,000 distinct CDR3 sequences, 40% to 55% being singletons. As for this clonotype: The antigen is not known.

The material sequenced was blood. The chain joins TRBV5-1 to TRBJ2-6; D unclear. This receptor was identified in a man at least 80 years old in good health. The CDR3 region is CASSLVQVPSSGANVLTF. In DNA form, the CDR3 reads TGCGCCAGCAGCTTGGTGCAGGTCCCTAGCTCTGGGGCCAACGTCCTGACTTTC.